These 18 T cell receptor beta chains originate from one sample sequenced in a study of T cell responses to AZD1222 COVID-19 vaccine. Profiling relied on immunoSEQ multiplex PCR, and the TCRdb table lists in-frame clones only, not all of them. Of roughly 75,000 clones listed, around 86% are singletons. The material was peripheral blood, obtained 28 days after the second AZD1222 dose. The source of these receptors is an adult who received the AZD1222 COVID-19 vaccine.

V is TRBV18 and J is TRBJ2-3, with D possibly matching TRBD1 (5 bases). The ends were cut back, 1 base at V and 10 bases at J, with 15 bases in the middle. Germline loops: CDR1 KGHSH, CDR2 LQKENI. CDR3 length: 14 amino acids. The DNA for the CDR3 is TGTGCCAGCTCACCACAGGGGCCTGCCAGGGCGCAGTATTTT. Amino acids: CASSPQGPARAQYF.

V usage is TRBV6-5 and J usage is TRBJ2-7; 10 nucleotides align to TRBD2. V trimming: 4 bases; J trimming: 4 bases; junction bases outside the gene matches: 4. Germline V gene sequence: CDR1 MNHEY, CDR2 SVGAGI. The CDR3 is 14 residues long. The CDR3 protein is CASSLLAGDYEQYF. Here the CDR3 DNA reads TGTGCCAGCAGTTTGCTAGCGGGGGATTACGAGCAGTACTTC.

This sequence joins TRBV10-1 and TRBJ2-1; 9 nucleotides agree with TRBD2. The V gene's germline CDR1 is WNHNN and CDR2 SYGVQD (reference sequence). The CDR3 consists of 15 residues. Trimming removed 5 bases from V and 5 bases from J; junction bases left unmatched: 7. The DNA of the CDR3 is TGCGCCAGCAGTCCTTTGCGGGGGGGGGACAATGAGCAGTTCTTC. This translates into CASSPLRGGDNEQFF.

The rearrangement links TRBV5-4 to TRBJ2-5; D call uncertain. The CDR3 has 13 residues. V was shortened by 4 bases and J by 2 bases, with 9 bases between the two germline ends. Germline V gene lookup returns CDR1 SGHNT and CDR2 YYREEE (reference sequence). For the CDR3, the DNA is TGTGCCAGCAGCCTCGGCCGACAAGAGACCCAGTACTTC. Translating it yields CASSLGRQETQYF.

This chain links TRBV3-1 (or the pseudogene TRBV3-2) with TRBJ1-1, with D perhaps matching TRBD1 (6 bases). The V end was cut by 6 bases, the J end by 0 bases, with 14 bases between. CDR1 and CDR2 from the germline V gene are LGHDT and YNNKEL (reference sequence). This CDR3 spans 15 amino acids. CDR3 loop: CASSLMGHLNTEAFF. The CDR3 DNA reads TGTGCCAGCAGTTTAATGGGACACCTGAACACTGAAGCTTTCTTT.

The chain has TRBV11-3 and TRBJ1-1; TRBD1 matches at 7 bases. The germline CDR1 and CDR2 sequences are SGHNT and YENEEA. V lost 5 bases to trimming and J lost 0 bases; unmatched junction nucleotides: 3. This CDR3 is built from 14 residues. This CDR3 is CASSKGQLNTEAFF. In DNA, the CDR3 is TGTGCCAGCAGCAAGGGACAGTTGAACACTGAAGCTTTCTTT.

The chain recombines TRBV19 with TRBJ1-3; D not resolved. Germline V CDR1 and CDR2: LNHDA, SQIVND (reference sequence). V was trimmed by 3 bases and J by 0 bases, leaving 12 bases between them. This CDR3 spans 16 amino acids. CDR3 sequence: CASSIMDLSSGNTIYF. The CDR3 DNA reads TGTGCCAGTAGTATCATGGACCTGTCCTCTGGAAACACCATATATTTT.

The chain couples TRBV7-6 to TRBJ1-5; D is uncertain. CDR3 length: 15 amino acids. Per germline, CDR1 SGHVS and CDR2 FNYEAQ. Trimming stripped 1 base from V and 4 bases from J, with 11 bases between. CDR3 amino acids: CASSLGRAPNQPQHF. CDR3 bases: TGTGCCAGCAGCTTAGGAAGGGCCCCTAATCAGCCCCAGCATTTT.

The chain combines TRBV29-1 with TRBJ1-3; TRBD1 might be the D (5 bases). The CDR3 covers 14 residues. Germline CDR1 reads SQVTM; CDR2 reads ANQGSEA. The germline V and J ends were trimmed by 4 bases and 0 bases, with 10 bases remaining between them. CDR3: CSVGGANSGNTIYF. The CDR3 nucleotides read TGCAGCGTTGGAGGGGCCAACTCTGGAAACACCATATATTTT.

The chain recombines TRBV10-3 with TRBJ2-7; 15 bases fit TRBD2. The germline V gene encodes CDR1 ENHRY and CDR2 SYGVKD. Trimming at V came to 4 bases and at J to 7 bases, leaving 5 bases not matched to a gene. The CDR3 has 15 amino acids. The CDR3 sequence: CAISARTSGGEEQYF. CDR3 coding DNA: TGTGCCATCAGTGCGAGGACTAGCGGGGGGGAGGAGCAGTACTTC.

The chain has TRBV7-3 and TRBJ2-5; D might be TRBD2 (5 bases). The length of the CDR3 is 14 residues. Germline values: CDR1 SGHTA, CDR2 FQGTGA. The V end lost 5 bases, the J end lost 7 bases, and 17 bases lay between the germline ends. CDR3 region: CASSPSPGSGTQYF. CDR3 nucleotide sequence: TGTGCCAGCAGCCCTAGCCCGGGGTCAGGGACCCAGTACTTC.

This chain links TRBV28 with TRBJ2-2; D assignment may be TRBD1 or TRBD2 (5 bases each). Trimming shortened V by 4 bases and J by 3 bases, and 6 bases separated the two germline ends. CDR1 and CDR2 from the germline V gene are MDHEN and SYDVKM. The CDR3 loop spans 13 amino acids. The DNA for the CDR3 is TGTGCCAGCAGTTGGGGGTACACCGGGGAGCTGTTTTTT. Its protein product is CASSWGYTGELFF.

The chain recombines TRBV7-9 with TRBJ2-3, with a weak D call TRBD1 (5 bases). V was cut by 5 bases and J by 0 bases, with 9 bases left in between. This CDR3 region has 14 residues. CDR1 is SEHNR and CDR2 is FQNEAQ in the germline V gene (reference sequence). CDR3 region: CASSDSSSTDTQYF. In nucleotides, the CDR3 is TGTGCCAGCAGCGACAGCTCTAGCACAGATACGCAGTATTTT.

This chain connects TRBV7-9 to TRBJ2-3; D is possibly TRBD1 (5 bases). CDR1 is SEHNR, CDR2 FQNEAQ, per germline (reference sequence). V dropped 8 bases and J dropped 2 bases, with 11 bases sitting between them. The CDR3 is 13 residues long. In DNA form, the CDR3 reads TGTGCCAGCCTAAAGGGGAACACAGATACGCAGTATTTT. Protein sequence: CASLKGNTDTQYF.

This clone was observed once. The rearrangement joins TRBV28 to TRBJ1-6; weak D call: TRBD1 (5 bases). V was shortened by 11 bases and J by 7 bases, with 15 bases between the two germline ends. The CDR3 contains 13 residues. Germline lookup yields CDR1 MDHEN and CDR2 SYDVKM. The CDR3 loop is CAAGRSKNSPLHF. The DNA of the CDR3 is TGTGCCGCGGGGCGCAGCAAGAATTCACCCCTCCACTTT.

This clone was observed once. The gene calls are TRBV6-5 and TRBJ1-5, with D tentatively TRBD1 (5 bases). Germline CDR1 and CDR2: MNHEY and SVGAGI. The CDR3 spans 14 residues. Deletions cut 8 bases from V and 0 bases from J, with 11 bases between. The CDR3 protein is CASRGEYSNQPQHF. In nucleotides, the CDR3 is TGTGCCAGCCGAGGGGAATATAGCAATCAGCCCCAGCATTTT.

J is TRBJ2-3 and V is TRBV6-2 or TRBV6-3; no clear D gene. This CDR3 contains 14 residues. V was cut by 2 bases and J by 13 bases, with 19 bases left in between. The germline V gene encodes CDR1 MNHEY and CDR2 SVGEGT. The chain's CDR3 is CASSYEVIRRSEYF. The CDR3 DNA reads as TGTGCCAGCAGTTACGAGGTGATCCGTCGCAGTGAGTATTTT.

The CDR3 protein is CASSLEDSNEQYF. CDR3 DNA sequence: TGTGCCAGCAGCTTAGAGGATAGTAACGAGCAGTACTTC. The chain employs TRBV11-2 and TRBJ2-7, with D hard to call. Germline CDR1 is SGHAT and CDR2 is FQNNGV. The V end was cut by 0 bases, the J end by 5 bases, with 8 bases between. The CDR3 contains 13 residues.